The clone carrying this T cell receptor beta chain occurred a few times. The protocol was immunoSEQ multiplex PCR, while the TCRdb copy is restricted to in-frame clones and leaves out a portion. Among more than 85,000 clones listed, 60% to 85% were seen once. The ends were cut back, 1 base at V and 4 bases at J, with 10 bases in the middle. This CDR3 is 15 amino acids long. In germline, CDR1 is SGHVS, CDR2 FNYEAQ. The data were taken from a study of blood T cell repertoires in COVID-19. This sequence joins TRBV7-6 and TRBJ2-2; D call uncertain. This receptor was obtained from a human donor in a cohort sampled during active or convalescent COVID-19. The sequencing sample was made of peripheral blood. The CDR3 spells CASSLGAVPTGELFF. The CDR3 DNA is TGTGCCAGCAGCTTAGGTGCAGTCCCCACCGGGGAGCTGTTTTTT.